This is a list of T cell receptor beta chains from one sample in a study of radiotherapy plus CTLA-4 blockade in lung cancer. Repertoires were generated with immunoSEQ multiplex PCR, while TCRdb's copy carries only in-frame clones and drops some. The table lists 30,000 to 40,000 clones, around 85% of them singletons. Specimen: peripheral blood, collected from a patient treated with radiotherapy plus ipilimumab. All receptors come from a human donor with non-small cell lung cancer who had stable disease on radiotherapy plus ipilimumab. Both conserved end residues are part of each CDR3. The D gene is left open where the match is weak. Only some rows state a clone size, as once, few, many or a class for expanded clones.

v_gene: TRBV27; abundance: NA; d_gene: TRBD1; j_gene: TRBJ2-7; CDR3nt: TGTGCCAGCAGTTCCCGCGAGGGGGCTTACGAGCAGTACTTC; CDR3aa: CASSSREGAYEQYF
v_gene: TRBV16; abundance: NA; d_gene: NA; j_gene: TRBJ2-6; CDR3nt: TGTGCCAGCAGCCAATTCGTTAGCTCTGGGGCCAACGTCCTGACTTTC; CDR3aa: CASSQFVSSGANVLTF
v_gene: TRBV30; abundance: NA; d_gene: TRBD1; j_gene: TRBJ2-3; CDR3nt: TGTGCCTGGAGGGAACAGGGGGGTTGGACAGATACGCAGTATTTT; CDR3aa: CAWREQGGWTDTQYF
v_gene: TRBV5-1; abundance: NA; d_gene: TRBD2; j_gene: TRBJ2-3; CDR3nt: TGCGCCAGCAGCTTGAGCGGGACGACAGATACGCAGTATTTT; CDR3aa: CASSLSGTTDTQYF
v_gene: TRBV10-3; abundance: NA; d_gene: NA; j_gene: TRBJ2-2; CDR3nt: TGTGCCATCACCCAGGGCCCTCCCTCGAACACCGGGGAGCTGTTTTTT; CDR3aa: CAITQGPPSNTGELFF
v_gene: TRBV10-3; abundance: NA; d_gene: TRBD2; j_gene: TRBJ2-3; CDR3nt: TGTGCCATCAGTGAACCTGGACTAGCGGGAGCCACAGATACGCAGTATTTT; CDR3aa: CAISEPGLAGATDTQYF
v_gene: TRBV5-4; abundance: once; d_gene: NA; j_gene: TRBJ2-1; CDR3nt: TGTGCCAGCAGCTTGGAACGGAGTGAGCAGTTCTTC; CDR3aa: CASSLERSEQFF
v_gene: TRBV18; abundance: NA; d_gene: NA; j_gene: TRBJ2-7; CDR3nt: TGTGCCAGCTCACCACGTTCCGCAGGGGGGACCTACGAGCAGTACTTC; CDR3aa: CASSPRSAGGTYEQYF
v_gene: TRBV6-6; abundance: NA; d_gene: NA; j_gene: TRBJ2-7; CDR3nt: TGTGCCAGCAGTTACTCGTGGCAGGGCTCCTACGAGCAGTACTTC; CDR3aa: CASSYSWQGSYEQYF
v_gene: TRBV27; abundance: NA; d_gene: NA; j_gene: TRBJ1-5; CDR3nt: TGTGCCAGCAGTACCGGGTTAATCAATCAGCCCCAGCATTTT; CDR3aa: CASSTGLINQPQHF
v_gene: TRBV14; abundance: NA; d_gene: TRBD2; j_gene: TRBJ2-1; CDR3nt: TGTGCCAGCAGCCAAGTTGGCGTAGCGGGGGTCTACAATGAGCAGTTCTTC; CDR3aa: CASSQVGVAGVYNEQFF
v_gene: TRBV5-1; abundance: NA; d_gene: TRBD2; j_gene: TRBJ2-7; CDR3nt: TGCGCCAGCAGTCTGCTCCCCAGCGGGAGCTACGAGCAGTACTTC; CDR3aa: CASSLLPSGSYEQYF
v_gene: TRBV5-8; abundance: NA; d_gene: TRBD2; j_gene: TRBJ2-5; CDR3nt: TGTGCCAGCAGCTCCCGGAGCGGGAGGGGCTTCGAGACCCAGTACTTC; CDR3aa: CASSSRSGRGFETQYF
v_gene: TRBV2; abundance: NA; d_gene: TRBD2; j_gene: TRBJ2-2; CDR3nt: TGTGCCAGTCGATGGGAGGGGCTTACGGAGCTGTTTTTT; CDR3aa: CASRWEGLTELFF
v_gene: TRBV7-8; abundance: NA; d_gene: NA; j_gene: TRBJ2-5; CDR3nt: TGTGCCAGCAGCCCCCGTAGGAGCCAAGAGACCCAGTACTTC; CDR3aa: CASSPRRSQETQYF
v_gene: TRBV4-3; abundance: NA; d_gene: TRBD1; j_gene: TRBJ2-3; CDR3nt: TGCGCCAGCAGCCAAGATTTCAGGGGGCATCATACGCAGTATTTT; CDR3aa: CASSQDFRGHHTQYF
v_gene: TRBV29-1; abundance: NA; d_gene: NA; j_gene: TRBJ1-3; CDR3nt: TGCAGCGTTCTACGGGGGAACACCATATATTTT; CDR3aa: CSVLRGNTIYF
v_gene: TRBV4-3; abundance: once; d_gene: NA; j_gene: TRBJ1-2; CDR3nt: TGCGCCAGCAGCCAAGATCGGGACAACAACTATGGCTACACCTTC; CDR3aa: CASSQDRDNNYGYTF
v_gene: TRBV19; abundance: NA; d_gene: TRBD2; j_gene: TRBJ2-7; CDR3nt: TGTGCCAGTAGTATGCCCCCCGGACTAGCGGACAACGAGCAGTACTTC; CDR3aa: CASSMPPGLADNEQYF
v_gene: TRBV28; abundance: NA; d_gene: TRBD1; j_gene: TRBJ1-5; CDR3nt: TGTGCCGCACAGGGGGAGACTCAGCCCCAGCATTTT; CDR3aa: CAAQGETQPQHF
v_gene: TRBV7-2; abundance: NA; d_gene: TRBD2; j_gene: TRBJ2-5; CDR3nt: TGTGCCAGCAGCTTAAGCGCTGCCGGGACTAGACTTAGGGAGACCCAGTACTTC; CDR3aa: CASSLSAAGTRLRETQYF
v_gene: TRBV6-1; abundance: NA; d_gene: TRBD1; j_gene: TRBJ1-1; CDR3nt: TGTGCCAGCAGTGCGAACAGGGGAGGAGGCGGTGAAGCTTTCTTT; CDR3aa: CASSANRGGGGEAFF
v_gene: TRBV18; abundance: NA; d_gene: TRBD1; j_gene: TRBJ2-1; CDR3nt: TGTGCCAGCACGGGAGAGGGACAGGGGAACAATGAGCAGTTCTTC; CDR3aa: CASTGEGQGNNEQFF